The 5 T cell receptor beta chains below all came from one sample that was sequenced in a study of blood T cells in healthy people across ages. Combining a sample-barcoded 5' primer with a J-beta primer mix, a second PCR ran for roughly 6 to 12 cycles. Using its own MiXCR run on the 5' RACE reads, TCRdb lists one record per CDR3 protein. The sample shows about 1 million distinct CDR3 sequences, 45% of them seen only once. What was sequenced was blood. The receptors shown here come from a woman aged 60-75 years in good health.

The chain links TRBV4-2 to TRBJ2-7; tentative D call: TRBD2 (6 bases). The germline V gene has CDR1 LGHNA and CDR2 YNFKEQ. This CDR3 is 15 amino acids long. Trimming left V 0 bases short and J 2 bases short, with 11 bases between. CDR3 residues: CASSQEGSSAYEQYF. The CDR3, as DNA: TGTGCCAGCAGCCAAGAGGGGTCTAGCGCCTACGAGCAGTACTTC.

This clonotype was seen more than once but under ten times. This chain connects TRBV9 to TRBJ1-1; perhaps TRBD1 as D (6 bases). The CDR3 totals 15 residues. Germline values: CDR1 SGDLS, CDR2 YYNGEE. Trimming cost V 3 bases and J 2 bases, with 14 bases left between them. CDR3 DNA sequence: TGTGCCAGCAGCGGGGACACCCCGGAAAACACTGAAGCTTTCTTT. It encodes CASSGDTPENTEAFF.

This chain links TRBV4-2 with TRBJ2-2; D not resolved. Germline V lookup: CDR1 LGHNA, CDR2 YNFKEQ. The V end lost 1 base, the J end lost 1 base, and 10 bases lay between the germline ends. The CDR3 length is 16 residues. Here the CDR3 DNA reads TGTGCCAGCAGCCAAGCGGCGGACCGGAACACCGGGGAGCTGTTTTTT. Protein sequence: CASSQAADRNTGELFF.

J is TRBJ2-4 and V is TRBV12-3 or TRBV12-4; D may be TRBD1 (6 bases). The better agreement between TRBJ2-7 and the DNA end casts doubt on the J call. This CDR3 is 17 amino acids long. This CDR3 reads CASSLSASGTYLYEQYF. DNA for the CDR3: TGTGCCAGCAGCCTAAGTGCTTCCGGGACATACCTCTACGAGCAGTACTTC.

This clonotype came up a few times. The genes are TRBV29-1 and TRBJ2-5; TRBD1 aligns across 9 bases. With V trimmed by 5 bases and J by 4 bases, 14 bases remained unmatched. Germline V lookup: CDR1 SQVTM, CDR2 ANQGSEA. This CDR3 comprises 16 residues. CDR3 coding DNA: TGCAGCGTTCCCAGATCACAGGGGGCGAGTCGAGAGACCCAGTACTTC. Its translation is CSVPRSQGASRETQYF.